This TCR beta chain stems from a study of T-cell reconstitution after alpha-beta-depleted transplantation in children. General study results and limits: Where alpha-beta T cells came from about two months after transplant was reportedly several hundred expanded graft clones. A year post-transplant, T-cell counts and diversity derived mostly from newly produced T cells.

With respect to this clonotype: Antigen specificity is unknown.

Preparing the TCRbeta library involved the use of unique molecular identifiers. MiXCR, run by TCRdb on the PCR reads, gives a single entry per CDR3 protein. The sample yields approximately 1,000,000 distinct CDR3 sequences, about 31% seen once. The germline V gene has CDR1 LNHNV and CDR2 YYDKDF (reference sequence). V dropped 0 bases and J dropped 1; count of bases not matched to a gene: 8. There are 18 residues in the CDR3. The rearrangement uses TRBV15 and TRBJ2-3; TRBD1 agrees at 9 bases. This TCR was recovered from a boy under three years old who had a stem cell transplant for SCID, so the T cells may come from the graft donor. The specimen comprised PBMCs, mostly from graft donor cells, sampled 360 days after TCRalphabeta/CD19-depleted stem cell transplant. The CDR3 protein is CATSRDLRTGAGTDTQYF. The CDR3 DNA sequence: TGTGCCACCAGCAGAGATCTTAGGACAGGGGCGGGCACAGATACGCAGTATTTT.